This TCR beta chain was captured by sequencing in a study of identical twins. Study conclusions and caveats: Insertions were fewer in abundant cord blood beta clonotypes, whereas memory repertoires showed none of this pattern.

Every donor was a healthy Caucasian. CDR3 length equals 15 residues. V lost 0 bases, J lost 7 bases, and 13 bases lay in between. Germline CDR1 is LGHDT and CDR2 is YNNKEL (reference sequence). TCRdb processed the 5' RACE reads anew with MiXCR; each CDR3 protein has one entry. The data contain around 100,000 distinct CDR3 sequences, 5.5% to 7% of them singletons. This clonotype appeared a few times. The antigen remains undetermined. The sequencing sample was made of memory T cells sorted from blood. The chain is built from TRBV3-1 and TRBJ1-5, with D perhaps matching TRBD1 (5 bases). This clonotype was sampled from a woman in her fifties or sixties in good health. DNA of the CDR3: TGTGCCAGCAGCCAAGATCCCAGGGCGCAACAGCCCCAGCATTTT. As protein: CASSQDPRAQQPQHF.